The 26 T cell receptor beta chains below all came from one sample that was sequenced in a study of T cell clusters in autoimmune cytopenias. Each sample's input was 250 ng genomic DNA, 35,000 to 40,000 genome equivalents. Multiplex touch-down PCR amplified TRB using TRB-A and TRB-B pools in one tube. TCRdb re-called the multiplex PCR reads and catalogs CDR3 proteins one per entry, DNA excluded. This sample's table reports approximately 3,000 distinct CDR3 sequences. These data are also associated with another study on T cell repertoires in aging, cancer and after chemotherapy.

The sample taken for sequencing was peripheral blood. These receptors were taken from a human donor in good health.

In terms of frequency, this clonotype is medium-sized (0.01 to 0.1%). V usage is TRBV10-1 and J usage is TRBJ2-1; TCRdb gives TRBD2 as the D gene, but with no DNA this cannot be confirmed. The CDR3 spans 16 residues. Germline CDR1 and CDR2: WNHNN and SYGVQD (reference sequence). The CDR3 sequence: CASSKSGTSGDNEQFF.

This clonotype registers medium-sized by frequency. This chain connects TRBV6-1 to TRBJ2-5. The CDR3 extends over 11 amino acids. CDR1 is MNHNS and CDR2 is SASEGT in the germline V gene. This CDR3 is CASSEAETQYF.

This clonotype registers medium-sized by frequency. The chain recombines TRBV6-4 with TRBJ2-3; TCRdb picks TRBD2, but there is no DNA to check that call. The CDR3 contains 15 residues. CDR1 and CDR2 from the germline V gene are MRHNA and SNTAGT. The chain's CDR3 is CASSDAGGSVDTQYF.

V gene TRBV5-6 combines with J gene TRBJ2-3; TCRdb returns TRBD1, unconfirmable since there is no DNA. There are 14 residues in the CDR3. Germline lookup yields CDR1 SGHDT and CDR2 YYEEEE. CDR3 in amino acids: CASSLGGAADTQYF.

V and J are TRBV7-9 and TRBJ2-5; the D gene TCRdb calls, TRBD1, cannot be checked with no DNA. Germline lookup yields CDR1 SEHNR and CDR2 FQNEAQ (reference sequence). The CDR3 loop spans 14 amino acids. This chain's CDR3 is CASSRTDWQETQYF. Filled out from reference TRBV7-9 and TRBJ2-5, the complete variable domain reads DTGVSQNPRHKITKRGQNVTFRCDPISEHNRLYWYRQTLGQGPEFLTYFQNEAQLEKSRLLSDRFSAERPKGSFSTLEIQRTEQGDSAMYLCASSRTDWQETQYFGPGTRLLVL.

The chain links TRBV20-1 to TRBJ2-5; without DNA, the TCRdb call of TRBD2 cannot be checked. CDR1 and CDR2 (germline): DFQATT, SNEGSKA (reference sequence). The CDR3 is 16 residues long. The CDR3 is CSALLPGLAGGETQYF.

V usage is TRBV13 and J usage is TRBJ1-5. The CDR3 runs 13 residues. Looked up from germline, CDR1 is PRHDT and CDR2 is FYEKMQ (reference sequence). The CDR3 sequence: CASSLGPYQPQHF.

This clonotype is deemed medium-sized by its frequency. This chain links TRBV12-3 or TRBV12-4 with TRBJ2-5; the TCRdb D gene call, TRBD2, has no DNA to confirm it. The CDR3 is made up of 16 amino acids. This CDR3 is CASSPSARRGQETQYF.

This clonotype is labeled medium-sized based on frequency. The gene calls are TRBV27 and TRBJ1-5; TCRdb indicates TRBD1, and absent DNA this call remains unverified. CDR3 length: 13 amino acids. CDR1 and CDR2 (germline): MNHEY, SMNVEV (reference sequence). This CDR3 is CARDKGFNQPQHF.

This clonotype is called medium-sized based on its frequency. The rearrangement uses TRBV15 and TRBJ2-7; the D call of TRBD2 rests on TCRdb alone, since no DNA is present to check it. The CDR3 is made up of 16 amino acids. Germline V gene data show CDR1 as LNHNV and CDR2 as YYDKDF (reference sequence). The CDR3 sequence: CATSPEIRLAGGEQYF.

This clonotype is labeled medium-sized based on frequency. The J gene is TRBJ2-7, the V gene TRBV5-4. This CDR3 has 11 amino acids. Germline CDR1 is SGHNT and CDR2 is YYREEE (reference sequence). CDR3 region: CASSLGGEQYF.

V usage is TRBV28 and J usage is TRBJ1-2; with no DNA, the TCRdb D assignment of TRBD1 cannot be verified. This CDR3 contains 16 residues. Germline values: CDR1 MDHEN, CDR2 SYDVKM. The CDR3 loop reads CASTPLAGQGPGGYTF.

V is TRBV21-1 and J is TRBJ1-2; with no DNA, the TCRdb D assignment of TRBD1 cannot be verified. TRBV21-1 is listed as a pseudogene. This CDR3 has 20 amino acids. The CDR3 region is CASSKALRRDRGLKEDGYTF.

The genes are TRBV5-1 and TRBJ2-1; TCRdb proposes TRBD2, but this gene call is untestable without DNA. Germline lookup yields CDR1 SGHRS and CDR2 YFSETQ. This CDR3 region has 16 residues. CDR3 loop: CASSLEASGSYNEQFF.

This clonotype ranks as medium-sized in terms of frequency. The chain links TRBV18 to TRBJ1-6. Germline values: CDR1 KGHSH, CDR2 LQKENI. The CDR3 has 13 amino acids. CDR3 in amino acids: CASSPTPNSPLHF. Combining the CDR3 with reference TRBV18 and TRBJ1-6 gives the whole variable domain NAGVMQNPRHLVRRRGQEARLRCSPMKGHSHVYWYRQLPEEGLKFMVYLQKENIIDESGMPKERFSAEFPKEGPSILRIQQVVRGDSAAYFCASSPTPNSPLHFGNGTRLTVT.

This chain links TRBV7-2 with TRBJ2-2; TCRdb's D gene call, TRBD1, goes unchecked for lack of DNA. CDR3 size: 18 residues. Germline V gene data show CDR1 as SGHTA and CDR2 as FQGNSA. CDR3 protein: CASSLGVGTGGRTGELFF.

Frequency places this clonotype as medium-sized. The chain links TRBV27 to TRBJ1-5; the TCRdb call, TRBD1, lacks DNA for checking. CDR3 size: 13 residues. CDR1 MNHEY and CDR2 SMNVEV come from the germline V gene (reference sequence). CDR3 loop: CASSLTGVQPQHF.

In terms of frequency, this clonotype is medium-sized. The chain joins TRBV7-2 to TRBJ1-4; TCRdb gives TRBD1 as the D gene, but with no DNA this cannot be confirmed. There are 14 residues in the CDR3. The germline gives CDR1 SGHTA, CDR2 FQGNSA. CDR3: CASSPTGNGRKLFF.

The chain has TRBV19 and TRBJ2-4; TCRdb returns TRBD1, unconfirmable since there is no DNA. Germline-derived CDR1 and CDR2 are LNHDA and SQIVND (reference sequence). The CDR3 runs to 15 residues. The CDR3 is CASSTSAAGVGIQYF.

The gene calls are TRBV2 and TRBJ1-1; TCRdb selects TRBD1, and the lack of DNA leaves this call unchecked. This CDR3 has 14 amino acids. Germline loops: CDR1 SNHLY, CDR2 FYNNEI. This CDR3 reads CASPGQGRDTEAFF.

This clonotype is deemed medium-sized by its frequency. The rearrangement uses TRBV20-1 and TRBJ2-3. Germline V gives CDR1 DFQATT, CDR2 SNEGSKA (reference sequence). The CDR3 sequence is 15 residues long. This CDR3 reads CSARSSRGGTDTQYF.

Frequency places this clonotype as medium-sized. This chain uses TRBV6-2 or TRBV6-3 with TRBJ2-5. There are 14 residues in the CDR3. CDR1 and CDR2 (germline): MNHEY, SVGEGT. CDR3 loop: CASSYSIIRETQYF.

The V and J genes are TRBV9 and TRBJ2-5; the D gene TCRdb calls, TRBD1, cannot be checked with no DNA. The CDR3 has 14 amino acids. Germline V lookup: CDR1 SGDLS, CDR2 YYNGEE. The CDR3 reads CASSVTGMGETQYF.

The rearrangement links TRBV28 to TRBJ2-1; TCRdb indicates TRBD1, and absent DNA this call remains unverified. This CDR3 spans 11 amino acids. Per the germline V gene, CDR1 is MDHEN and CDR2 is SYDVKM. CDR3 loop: CASSFRDEQFF.

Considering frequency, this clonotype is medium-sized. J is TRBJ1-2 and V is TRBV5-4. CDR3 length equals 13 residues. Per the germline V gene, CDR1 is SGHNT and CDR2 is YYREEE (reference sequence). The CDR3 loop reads CASSVTDNYGYTF.

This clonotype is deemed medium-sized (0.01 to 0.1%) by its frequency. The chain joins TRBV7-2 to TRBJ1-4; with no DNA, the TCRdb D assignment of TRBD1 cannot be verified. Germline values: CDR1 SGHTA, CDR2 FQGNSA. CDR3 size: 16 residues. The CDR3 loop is CASSLGATGWSEKLFF.